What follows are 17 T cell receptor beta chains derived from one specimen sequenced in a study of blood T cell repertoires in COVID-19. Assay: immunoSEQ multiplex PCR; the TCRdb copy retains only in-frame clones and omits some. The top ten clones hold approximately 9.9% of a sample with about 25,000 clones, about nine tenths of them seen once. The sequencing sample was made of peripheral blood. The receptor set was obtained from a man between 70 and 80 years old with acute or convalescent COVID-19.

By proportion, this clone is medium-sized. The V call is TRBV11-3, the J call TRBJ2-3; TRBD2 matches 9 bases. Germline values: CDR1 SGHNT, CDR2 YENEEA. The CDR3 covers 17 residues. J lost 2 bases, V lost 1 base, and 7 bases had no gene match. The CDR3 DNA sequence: TGTGCCAGCAGCTTAGGGACTAGCGCCGGCCCCACAGATACGCAGTATTTT. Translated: CASSLGTSAGPTDTQYF. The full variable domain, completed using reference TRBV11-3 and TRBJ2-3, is EAGVVQSPRYKIIEKKQPVAFWCNPISGHNTLYWYLQNLGQGPELLIRYENEEAVDDSQLPKDRFSAERLKGVDSTLKIQPAELGDSAVYLCASSLGTSAGPTDTQYFGPGTRLTVL.

The CDR3 is CASSHPQGLEQYF. In nucleotides, the CDR3 is TGCGCCAGCAGCCACCCACAGGGATTGGAGCAGTACTTC. The gene calls are TRBV5-1 and TRBJ2-7; D possibly corresponds to TRBD1 (6 bases). Germline V gives CDR1 SGHRS, CDR2 YFSETQ. CDR3 length equals 13 residues. The V end lost 4 bases, the J end lost 7 bases, and 15 bases lay between the germline ends.

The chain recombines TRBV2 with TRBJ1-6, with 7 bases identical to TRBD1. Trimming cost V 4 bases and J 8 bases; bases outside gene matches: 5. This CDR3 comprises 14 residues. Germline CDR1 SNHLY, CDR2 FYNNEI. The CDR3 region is CASSGGRGYSPLHF. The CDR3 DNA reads TGTGCCAGCAGTGGTGGCAGGGGGTATTCACCCCTCCACTTT. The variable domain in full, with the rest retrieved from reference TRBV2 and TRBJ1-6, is EPEVTQTPSHQVTQMGQEVILRCVPISNHLYFYWYRQILGQKVEFLVSFYNNEISEKSEIFDDQFSVERPDGSNFTLKIRSTKLEDSAMYFCASSGGRGYSPLHFGNGTRLTVT.

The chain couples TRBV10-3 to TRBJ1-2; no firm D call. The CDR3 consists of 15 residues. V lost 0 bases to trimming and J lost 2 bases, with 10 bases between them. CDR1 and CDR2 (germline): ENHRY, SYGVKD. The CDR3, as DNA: TGTGCCATCAGTGAGTCGACCACGGGAAACTATGGCTACACCTTC. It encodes CAISESTTGNYGYTF.

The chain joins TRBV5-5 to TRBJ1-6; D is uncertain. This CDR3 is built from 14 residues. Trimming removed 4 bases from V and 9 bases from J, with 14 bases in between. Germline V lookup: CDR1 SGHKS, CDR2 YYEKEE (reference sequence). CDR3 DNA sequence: TGTGCCAGCAGCGAACAGCCTAATACTTCACCCCTCCACTTT. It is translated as CASSEQPNTSPLHF.

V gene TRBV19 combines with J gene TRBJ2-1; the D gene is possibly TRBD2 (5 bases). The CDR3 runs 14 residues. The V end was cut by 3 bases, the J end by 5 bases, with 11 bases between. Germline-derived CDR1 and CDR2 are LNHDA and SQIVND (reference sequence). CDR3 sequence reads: CASSILAENNEQFF. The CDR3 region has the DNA TGTGCCAGTAGTATCCTAGCCGAGAACAATGAGCAGTTCTTC.

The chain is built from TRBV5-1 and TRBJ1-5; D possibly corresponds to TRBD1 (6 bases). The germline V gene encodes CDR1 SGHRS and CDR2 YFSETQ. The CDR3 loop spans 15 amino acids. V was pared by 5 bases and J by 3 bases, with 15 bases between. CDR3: CASRRWEGDNQPQHF. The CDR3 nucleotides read TGCGCCAGCAGGAGATGGGAGGGGGACAATCAGCCCCAGCATTTT.

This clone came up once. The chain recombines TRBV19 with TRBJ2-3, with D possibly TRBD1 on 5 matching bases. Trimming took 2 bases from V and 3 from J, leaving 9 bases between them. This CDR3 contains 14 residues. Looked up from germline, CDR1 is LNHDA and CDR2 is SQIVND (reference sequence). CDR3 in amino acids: CASSIWSGTDTQYF. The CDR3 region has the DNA TGTGCCAGTAGTATATGGTCAGGGACAGATACGCAGTATTTT. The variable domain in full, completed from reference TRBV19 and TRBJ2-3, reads DGGITQSPKYLFRKEGQNVTLSCEQNLNHDAMYWYRQDPGQGLRLIYYSQIVNDFQKGDIAEGYSVSREKKESFPLTVTSAQKNPTAFYLCASSIWSGTDTQYFGPGTRLTVL.

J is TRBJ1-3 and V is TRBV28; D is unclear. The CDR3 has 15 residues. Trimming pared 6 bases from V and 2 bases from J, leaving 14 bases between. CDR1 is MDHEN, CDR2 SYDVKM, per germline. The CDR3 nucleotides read TGTGCCAGCAGCACGTCCTTGGGCGCTGGAAACACCATATATTTT. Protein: CASSTSLGAGNTIYF.

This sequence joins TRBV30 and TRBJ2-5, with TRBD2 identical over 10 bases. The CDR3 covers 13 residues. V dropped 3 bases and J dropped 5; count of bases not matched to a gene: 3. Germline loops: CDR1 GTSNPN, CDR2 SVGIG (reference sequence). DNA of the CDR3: TGTGCCTGGAGAGCGGGGGGGCGGGAGACCCAGTACTTC. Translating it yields CAWRAGGRETQYF. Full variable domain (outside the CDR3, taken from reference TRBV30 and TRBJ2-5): SQTIHQWPATLVQPVGSPLSLECTVEGTSNPNLYWYRQAAGRGLQLLFYSVGIGQISSEVPQNLSASRPQDRQFILSSKKLLLSDSGFYLCAWRAGGRETQYFGPGTRLLVL.

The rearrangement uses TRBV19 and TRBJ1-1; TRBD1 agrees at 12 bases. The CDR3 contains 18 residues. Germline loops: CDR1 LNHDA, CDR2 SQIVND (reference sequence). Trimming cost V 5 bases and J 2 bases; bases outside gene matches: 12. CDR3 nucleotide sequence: TGTGCCAGTAGTCCTGCCCCCGGGACAGGGGGCGGTAACACTGAAGCTTTCTTT. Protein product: CASSPAPGTGGGNTEAFF. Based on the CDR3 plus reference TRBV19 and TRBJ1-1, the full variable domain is DGGITQSPKYLFRKEGQNVTLSCEQNLNHDAMYWYRQDPGQGLRLIYYSQIVNDFQKGDIAEGYSVSREKKESFPLTVTSAQKNPTAFYLCASSPAPGTGGGNTEAFFGQGTRLTVV.

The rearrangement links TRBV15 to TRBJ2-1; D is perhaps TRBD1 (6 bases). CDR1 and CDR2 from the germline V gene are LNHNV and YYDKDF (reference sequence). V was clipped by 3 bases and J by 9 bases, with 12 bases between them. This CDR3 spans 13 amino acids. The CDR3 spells CATSSNTGREQFF. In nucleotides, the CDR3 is TGTGCCACCAGCAGTAACACAGGGCGTGAGCAGTTCTTC.

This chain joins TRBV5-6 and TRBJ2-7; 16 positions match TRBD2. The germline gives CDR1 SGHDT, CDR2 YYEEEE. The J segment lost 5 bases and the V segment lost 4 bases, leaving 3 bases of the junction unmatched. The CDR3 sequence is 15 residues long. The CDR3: CASSGTSGRANEQYF. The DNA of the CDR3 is TGTGCCAGCAGCGGGACTAGCGGGAGGGCAAACGAGCAGTACTTC.

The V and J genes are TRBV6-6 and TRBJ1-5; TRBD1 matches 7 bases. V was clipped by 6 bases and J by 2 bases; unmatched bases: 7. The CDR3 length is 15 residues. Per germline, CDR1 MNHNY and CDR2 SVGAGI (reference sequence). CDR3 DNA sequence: TGTGCCAGCAGGAGACAGGGAAGGGGCAATCAGCCCCAGCATTTT. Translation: CASRRQGRGNQPQHF.

In nucleotides, the CDR3 is TGTGCCAGCAGGAGGGGGTTGGGTGGCAATCAGCCCCAGCATTTT. Translated, it gives CASRRGLGGNQPQHF. V is TRBV2 and J is TRBJ1-5; a possible D gene is TRBD1 (6 bases). V was cut by 6 bases and J by 2 bases, with 14 bases left in between. The CDR3 sequence is 15 residues long. Germline CDR1 is SNHLY and CDR2 is FYNNEI.

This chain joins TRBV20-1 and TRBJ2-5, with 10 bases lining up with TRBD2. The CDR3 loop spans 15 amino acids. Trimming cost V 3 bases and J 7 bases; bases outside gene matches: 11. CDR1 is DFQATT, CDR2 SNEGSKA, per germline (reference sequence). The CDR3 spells CSASHSSGGLATQYF. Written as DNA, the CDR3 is TGCAGTGCTAGTCATTCTAGCGGGGGTCTCGCGACCCAGTACTTC.

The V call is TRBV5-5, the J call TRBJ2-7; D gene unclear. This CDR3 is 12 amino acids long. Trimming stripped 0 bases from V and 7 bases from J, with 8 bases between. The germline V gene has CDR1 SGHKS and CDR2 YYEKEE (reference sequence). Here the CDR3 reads CASSLGGYEQYF. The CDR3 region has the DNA TGTGCCAGCAGCTTGGGAGGTTATGAGCAGTACTTC.